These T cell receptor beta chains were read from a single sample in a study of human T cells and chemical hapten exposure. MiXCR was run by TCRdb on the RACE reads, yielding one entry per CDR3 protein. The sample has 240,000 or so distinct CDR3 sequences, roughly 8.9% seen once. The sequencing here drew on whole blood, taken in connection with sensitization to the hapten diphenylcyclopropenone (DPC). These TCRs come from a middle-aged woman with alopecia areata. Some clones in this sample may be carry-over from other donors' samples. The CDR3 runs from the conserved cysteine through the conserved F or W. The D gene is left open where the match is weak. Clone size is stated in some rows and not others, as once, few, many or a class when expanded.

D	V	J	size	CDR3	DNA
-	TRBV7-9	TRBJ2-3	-	CASTPRGSSDTQYF	TGTGCCAGCACCCCCCGCGGCTCCTCAGATACGCAGTATTTT
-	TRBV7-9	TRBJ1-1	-	CASSLRQNPLAFF	TGTGCCAGCAGCTTGCGACAGAATCCGTTGGCTTTCTTT
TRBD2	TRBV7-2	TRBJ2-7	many	CASSTGTSGSYEQYF	TGTGCCAGCAGCACCGGGACTAGCGGGAGCTACGAGCAGTACTTC
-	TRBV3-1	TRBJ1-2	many	CASSQTDGNGYTF	TGTGCCAGCAGCCAAACGGACGGGAATGGCTACACCTTC
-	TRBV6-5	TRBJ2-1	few	CASSGSVGSYNEQFF	TGTGCCAGCAGCGGGAGTGTAGGTTCTTACAATGAGCAGTTCTTC
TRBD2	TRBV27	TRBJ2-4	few	CASSAGLARGRVKNIQYF	TGTGCCAGCAGTGCCGGACTAGCGCGGGGCCGAGTCAAAAACATTCAGTACTTC
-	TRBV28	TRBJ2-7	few	CASSLGQGFSYEQYF	TGTGCCAGCAGTTTAGGGCAGGGCTTCTCCTACGAGCAGTACTTC
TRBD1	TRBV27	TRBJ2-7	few	CASSTRTGTHEQYF	TGTGCCAGCTCCACGAGGACAGGGACCCACGAGCAGTACTTC
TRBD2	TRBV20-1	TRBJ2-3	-	CSVPRLAGGFTDTQYF	TGCAGTGTTCCTCGACTAGCGGGAGGGTTCACAGATACGCAGTATTTT
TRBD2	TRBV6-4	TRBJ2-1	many	CASSDLAGVAYEQFF	TGTGCCAGCAGTGACTTAGCGGGAGTTGCCTATGAGCAGTTCTTC
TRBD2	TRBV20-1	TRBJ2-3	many	CSATLAGGETDTQYF	TGCAGTGCTACTCTAGCGGGAGGTGAGACAGATACGCAGTATTTT
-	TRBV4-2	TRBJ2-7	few	CASSQRSPYEQYF	TGTGCCAGCAGCCAGCGGAGTCCGTACGAGCAGTACTTC
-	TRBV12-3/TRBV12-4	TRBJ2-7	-	CASSLAVGVDEQYF	TGTGCCAGCAGTTTAGCAGTCGGGGTGGACGAGCAGTACTTC
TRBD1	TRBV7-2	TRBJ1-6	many	CASSLMGQGQSPLHF	TGTGCCAGCAGCTTAATGGGACAGGGTCAATCACCCCTCCACTTT
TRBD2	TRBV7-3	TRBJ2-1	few	CASSEISGSGREQFF	TGTGCCAGCAGCGAAATTAGCGGGAGTGGGAGGGAGCAGTTCTTC
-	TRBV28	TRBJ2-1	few	CASRTEGEQFF	TGTGCCAGCAGAACGGAGGGTGAGCAGTTCTTC
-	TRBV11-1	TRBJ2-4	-	CASSFSSGGIQYF	TGTGCCAGCAGCTTCTCGTCCGGCGGCATTCAGTACTTC
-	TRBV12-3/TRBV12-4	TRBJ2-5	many	CASTQGRIEETQYF	TGTGCCAGCACCCAGGGTCGGATTGAAGAGACCCAGTACTTC
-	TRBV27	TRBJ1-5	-	CASSRTVNQPQHF	TGTGCCAGCAGTCGGACAGTCAATCAGCCCCAGCATTTT
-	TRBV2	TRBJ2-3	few	CASSERRQLGDTQYF	TGTGCCAGCAGTGAAAGGCGTCAGTTGGGAGATACGCAGTATTTT
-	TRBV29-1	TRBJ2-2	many	CSGGWRTGELFF	TGCAGCGGGGGATGGAGGACCGGGGAGCTGTTTTTT
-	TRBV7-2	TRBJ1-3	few	CASSLKGNTIYF	TGTGCCAGCAGCTTAAAAGGAAACACCATATATTTT
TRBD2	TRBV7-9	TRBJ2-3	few	CASSGGLAGGQYF	TGTGCCAGCAGCGGGGGACTAGCGGGAGGGCAGTATTTT
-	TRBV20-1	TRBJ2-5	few	CSASTEGLTETQYF	TGCAGTGCGTCGACAGAGGGGCTAACGGAGACCCAGTACTTC
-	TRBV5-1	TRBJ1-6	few	CASSLAGMDSPLHF	TGCGCCAGCAGCTTGGCAGGGATGGATTCACCCCTCCACTTT
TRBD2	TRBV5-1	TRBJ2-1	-	CASSYPELAGGQGYNEQFF	TGCGCCAGCAGCTACCCGGAGCTAGCGGGAGGACAGGGGTACAATGAGCAGTTCTTC
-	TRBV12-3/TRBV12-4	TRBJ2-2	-	CASKIQGITGELFF	TGTGCCTCCAAAATACAGGGAATCACCGGGGAGCTGTTTTTT
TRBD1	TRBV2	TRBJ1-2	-	CASSEEDRGPYGYTF	TGTGCCAGCAGTGAGGAGGACAGGGGGCCCTATGGCTACACCTTC
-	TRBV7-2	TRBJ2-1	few	CASSTDLRAAYNEQFF	TGTGCCAGCAGCACCGACTTGAGGGCAGCCTACAATGAGCAGTTCTTC
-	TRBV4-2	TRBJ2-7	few	CASSQAQGSYEQYF	TGTGCCAGCAGCCAAGCCCAGGGCTCCTACGAGCAGTACTTC
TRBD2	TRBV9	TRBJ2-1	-	CASSVAERGVYNEQFF	TGTGCCAGCAGCGTAGCTGAGCGGGGTGTCTACAATGAGCAGTTCTTC
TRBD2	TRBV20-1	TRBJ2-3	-	CSAIKGLAISSYTDTQYF	TGCAGTGCTATAAAGGGACTAGCGATAAGCTCTTACACAGATACGCAGTATTTT
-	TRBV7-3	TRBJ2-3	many	CASSAPGDTQYF	TGTGCCAGCAGCGCCCCGGGGGATACGCAGTATTTT
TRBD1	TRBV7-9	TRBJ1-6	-	CASSLGQGARFEGLHF	TGTGCCAGCAGCCTCGGACAGGGGGCACGATTCGAGGGGCTCCACTTT
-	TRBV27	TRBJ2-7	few	CASSRQGSGYEQYF	TGTGCCAGCAGCAGACAGGGTAGCGGCTACGAGCAGTACTTC
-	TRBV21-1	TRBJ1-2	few	CASTHALREYGYTF	TGTGCCAGCACCCACGCCCTGAGGGAATATGGCTACACCTTC
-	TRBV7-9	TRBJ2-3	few	CASSLVGREDTQYF	TGTGCCAGCAGCTTAGTAGGGCGTGAAGATACGCAGTATTTT
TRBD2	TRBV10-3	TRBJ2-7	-	CAISHTSGGYEQYF	TGTGCCATCAGCCACACTAGCGGGGGCTACGAGCAGTACTTC
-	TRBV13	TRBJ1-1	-	CASSKTGGMKTEAFF	TGTGCCAGCAGCAAAACCGGGGGGATGAAGACTGAAGCTTTCTTT
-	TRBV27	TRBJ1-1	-	CASSLYYGGNTEAFF	TGTGCCAGCAGTTTGTACTACGGGGGAAACACTGAAGCTTTCTTT
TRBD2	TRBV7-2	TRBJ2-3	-	CASSLTSSGRRSDTQYF	TGTGCCAGCAGCTTAACCTCAAGCGGGAGGAGGTCCGATACGCAGTATTTT